The rows below give T cell receptor beta chains drawn from one sample of a study of post-analysis software for immune sequencing data. TCRdb reanalysed the PCR reads using MiXCR and keeps one entry per CDR3 protein. The table records over 300,000 distinct CDR3 sequences, roughly 35% of them present only once. The specimen was blood. All receptors come from a girl aged 10 to 17 with multiple sclerosis. Both conserved end residues are part of each CDR3. The order of the fields is clone size, J gene, D gene, V gene, CDR3 DNA, CDR3 protein. The D gene is left open where the match is weak. Expanded clones get a size class; other rows say once, few or many, or leave the size out.

clone size: few
J gene: TRBJ2-6
D gene: .
V gene: TRBV11-2
CDR3 DNA: TGTGCCAGCAGCCCCATTAACTCTGGGGCCAACGTCCTGACTTTC
CDR3 protein: CASSPINSGANVLTF

clone size: few
J gene: TRBJ1-1
D gene: .
V gene: TRBV7-9
CDR3 DNA: TGTGCCAGCAGCTTAGTTTTGGGAACTGAAGCTTTCTTT
CDR3 protein: CASSLVLGTEAFF

clone size: many
J gene: TRBJ2-3
D gene: .
V gene: TRBV5-6
CDR3 DNA: TGTGCCAGCAGCTTGGGCGTAGATACGCAGTATTTT
CDR3 protein: CASSLGVDTQYF

clone size: few
J gene: TRBJ1-4
D gene: .
V gene: TRBV6-1
CDR3 DNA: TGTGCCAGCCGGATAGGGTACGTGAGGGAAAAACTGTTTTTT
CDR3 protein: CASRIGYVREKLFF

clone size: .
J gene: TRBJ2-2
D gene: .
V gene: TRBV4-1
CDR3 DNA: TGCGCCAGCAGCCGAAAGGACATACAGGGTTGGACCGGGGAGCTGTTTTTT
CDR3 protein: CASSRKDIQGWTGELFF

clone size: .
J gene: TRBJ2-1
D gene: TRBD2
V gene: TRBV12-3/TRBV12-4
CDR3 DNA: TGTGCCAGCACCCCTCGGGAGGAGATCAATGAGCAGTTCTTC
CDR3 protein: CASTPREEINEQFF

clone size: .
J gene: TRBJ2-7
D gene: TRBD2
V gene: TRBV18
CDR3 DNA: TGTGCCAGCTCACTAGCGGGAGGGGACAACGAGCAGTACTTC
CDR3 protein: CASSLAGGDNEQYF

clone size: once
J gene: TRBJ1-4
D gene: .
V gene: TRBV6-7
CDR3 DNA: TGTGCCAACAGTTACTCGACAGAAAGTAATGAAAAACTGTTTTTT
CDR3 protein: CANSYSTESNEKLFF

clone size: .
J gene: TRBJ1-1
D gene: TRBD1
V gene: TRBV12-3/TRBV12-4
CDR3 DNA: TGTGCCAGCAGGAGGACAGGGTATGCTGAAGCTTTCTTT
CDR3 protein: CASRRTGYAEAFF

clone size: few
J gene: TRBJ2-7
D gene: TRBD1
V gene: TRBV6-6
CDR3 DNA: TGTGCCACGTGGACAGGATCCTACGAGCAGTACTTC
CDR3 protein: CATWTGSYEQYF

clone size: .
J gene: TRBJ2-1
D gene: .
V gene: TRBV12-3/TRBV12-4
CDR3 DNA: TGTGCCAGCAGTTTGATACAGGGAGGCTACAATGAGCAGTTCTTC
CDR3 protein: CASSLIQGGYNEQFF

clone size: few
J gene: TRBJ2-7
D gene: .
V gene: TRBV25-1
CDR3 DNA: TGTGCCAGCACCAGGGACGCCTACGAGCAGTACTTC
CDR3 protein: CASTRDAYEQYF

clone size: few
J gene: TRBJ1-2
D gene: TRBD1
V gene: TRBV12-3/TRBV12-4
CDR3 DNA: TGTGCCAGCAGGGGACAGGGTGACTATGGCTACACCTTC
CDR3 protein: CASRGQGDYGYTF

clone size: .
J gene: TRBJ2-7
D gene: .
V gene: TRBV29-1
CDR3 DNA: TGCAGCGTTGAAGCGCCGGGGGACAAAGCCTACGAGCAGTACTTC
CDR3 protein: CSVEAPGDKAYEQYF